The rows below give T cell receptor beta chains drawn from one sample of a study of shared clonotypes between healthy human individuals. Generated by immunoSEQ multiplex PCR, the TCRdb table keeps only in-frame clones and is missing some. The sample holds about 510,000 clones; around 79% are singletons and the top ten take roughly an eighth. Sequencing was carried out using PBMCs. The origin of the receptors is a woman aged 40 to 55 in good health. Some clones in this sample may be carry-over from other donors' samples. The conserved cysteine and the conserved F or W are not part of the CDR3 here.

j_call cdr3_length v_call cdr3_aa
TRBJ2-1 12 TRBV11-2 ASSLMALYNEQF
TRBJ2-2 12 TRBV5-1 ASSPLAGAGELF
TRBJ2-1 15 TRBV29-1 SVEDKGIWGTYNEQF
TRBJ2-1 9 TRBV29-1 SVDRTGEQF
TRBJ2-7 11 TRBV5-4 ASSYQGVYEQY
TRBJ2-7 11 TRBV5-1 ASSPPVSYEQY
TRBJ2-7 12 TRBV7-6 ASSLRESGYEQY
TRBJ2-6 12 TRBV28 ATQIVSGANVLT
TRBJ2-2 12 TRBV6-4 ASSKEQGRGELF
TRBJ2-3 12 TRBV7-2 ASSPEVSTDTQY
TRBJ1-4 12 TRBV28 ASSAIATNEKLF
TRBJ1-2 9 TRBV6-6 ASSTGNGYT
TRBJ1-2 13 TRBV10-2 ASQAGTAENYGYT
TRBJ2-1 11 TRBV28 ASSFSRGRKQF
TRBJ2-7 9 TRBV30 AWSVLEGKY
TRBJ2-2 13 TRBV29-1 SVAKLVGSTGELF
TRBJ1-4 13 TRBV14 ASSPRTGGAEKLF
TRBJ2-5 13 TRBV5-6 ASSSYWTYQETQY
TRBJ1-3 13 TRBV19 ASSPRRSGGNTIY
TRBJ1-4 12 TRBV7-9 ASSYTRNGEKLF
TRBJ1-2 13 TRBV7-2 ASSFFTSIRDGYT
TRBJ1-1 11 TRBV4-1 ASSLGGNTEAF
TRBJ2-3 14 TRBV5-1 ASSLAPSSRTDTQY
TRBJ2-7 13 TRBV4-2 ASSTWTSGTHEQY
TRBJ2-7 11 TRBV28 ASRRDISYEQY
NA 11 TRBV7-7 ASSRTGGSEQY
TRBJ2-3 10 TRBV19 ASSTTGDTQY
TRBJ1-2 13 TRBV30 AWSFLGGANYGYT
TRBJ2-3 13 TRBV11-2 ASSFREISTDTQY
TRBJ1-5 14 TRBV27 ASSPGVPYSNQPQH
TRBJ2-3 12 TRBV19 ASSIGTDTDTQY
TRBJ1-2 13 TRBV28 ASTDPGTAYYGYT
TRBJ2-2 14 TRBV28 ASSSSDRGQVGELF
TRBJ1-1 12 TRBV6-1 ASMVSGGNTEAF
TRBJ2-7 14 TRBV18 ASSPFRGRSSYEQY
TRBJ1-2 17 TRBV28 ASSRLQGYLRHHNYGYT
TRBJ1-2 13 TRBV9 ASSVAGHRNYGYT
TRBJ1-1 11 TRBV7-6 ASSLGRNTEAF
TRBJ2-7 14 TRBV19 ASSIRLAGASYEQY
TRBJ2-2 11 TRBV2 ASSAENTGELF
TRBJ1-3 16 TRBV13 ASSSLTPQALSGNTIY
TRBJ2-6 13 TRBV7-6 ASSPGNTGANVLT
TRBJ2-1 16 TRBV18 ASSPHLPGQDLWNEQF
TRBJ2-6 12 TRBV7-9 ASSLRSGANVLT
TRBJ1-1 13 TRBV5-6 ASSPGQGRLTEAF
TRBJ2-5 14 TRBV14 ASSHPGQALVETQY
TRBJ2-7 12 TRBV27 ASSFVKGPYEQY